Each of the 14 T cell receptor beta chains below was sequenced from the same sample in a study of T cells after yellow fever vaccination. TCRdb reprocessed the 5' RACE reads with MiXCR, giving one entry per CDR3 protein. The table lists about 50,000 distinct CDR3 sequences, around 6.9% of them singletons. The specimen comprised CD8+ T cells sorted from PBMCs, sampled on the day of the first yellow fever vaccination. These receptors were taken from a man between 18 and 35 years old who received the YFV17D yellow fever vaccine.

The chain couples TRBV29-1 to TRBJ2-1; no firm D call. Trimming took off 1 base at V and 7 bases at J, with 5 bases between the two ends. Germline lookup yields CDR1 SQVTM and CDR2 ANQGSEA. There are 11 residues in the CDR3. The CDR3 DNA reads TGCAGCGTTGAAGTCAGAAATGAGCAGTTCTTC. Its translation is CSVEVRNEQFF.

This clonotype was seen a handful of times. The chain recombines TRBV7-3 with TRBJ2-1; possibly TRBD1 for D (6 bases). The germline gives CDR1 SGHTA, CDR2 FQGTGA. Trimming took 5 bases from V and 0 from J, leaving 26 bases between them. CDR3 length: 20 amino acids. The CDR3 region has the DNA TGTGCCAGCAGCACCAGACGGTTACTACCCAGGGGAAACTCCTACAATGAGCAGTTCTTC. Translating gives CASSTRRLLPRGNSYNEQFF.

This clonotype is labeled as large. The chain uses TRBV20-1 and TRBJ1-3; D is uncertain. Looked up from germline, CDR1 is DFQATT and CDR2 is SNEGSKA (reference sequence). Trimming stripped 5 bases from V and 3 bases from J, with 2 bases between. The CDR3 sequence is 10 residues long. CDR3 protein: CSARGNTIYF. CDR3 nucleotides: TGCAGTGCTCGTGGAAACACCATATATTTT.

Many counts were recorded for this clonotype. The V and J genes are TRBV6-2 or TRBV6-3 and TRBJ1-1; no reliable D call. V was clipped by 7 bases and J by 1 base, with 10 bases between them. CDR1 MNHEY and CDR2 SVGEGT come from the germline V gene. The CDR3 totals 13 residues. CDR3: CASTNGRNTEAFF. CDR3 nucleotide sequence: TGTGCCAGCACCAACGGGAGGAACACTGAAGCTTTCTTT.

This clonotype was found a few times. This sequence joins TRBV7-9 and TRBJ2-2; possibly TRBD2 for D (5 bases). Germline V gene sequence: CDR1 SEHNR, CDR2 FQNEAQ (reference sequence). The CDR3 totals 16 residues. V was clipped by 6 bases and J by 0 bases, with 14 bases between them. Here the CDR3 reads CASRTSNGPNTGELFF. CDR3 DNA: TGTGCCAGCAGAACTAGTAACGGGCCGAACACCGGGGAGCTGTTTTTT.

The rearrangement uses TRBV5-4 and TRBJ2-2; 10 bases are a match to TRBD2. From germline, CDR1 is SGHNT and CDR2 YYREEE (reference sequence). CDR3 size: 15 residues. Unmatched junction bases numbered 5, after V lost 3 bases and J lost 6 bases. This CDR3 is CASSSTGTSAGELFF. The CDR3, as DNA: TGTGCCAGCAGCTCAACCGGGACTAGCGCCGGGGAGCTGTTTTTT.

This clonotype was counted between two and nine times. The V and J genes are TRBV4-3 and TRBJ2-1, with a weak D call TRBD1 (5 bases). Deletions cut 1 base from V and 2 bases from J, with 18 bases between. The CDR3 covers 18 residues. Germline V gene data show CDR1 as LGHNA and CDR2 as YSLEER. The CDR3 loop is CASSQALITGPTYNEQFF. The CDR3 DNA reads TGCGCCAGCAGCCAAGCCCTTATCACAGGCCCGACCTACAATGAGCAGTTCTTC.

The table lists this clonotype with a few counts. The V gene is TRBV6-5, the J gene TRBJ1-5; D may be TRBD1 (6 bases). Per germline, CDR1 MNHEY and CDR2 SVGAGI. The CDR3 contains 14 residues. Between the trimmed V and J ends, which lost 3 bases and 7 bases, there was a span of 13 bases. Here the CDR3 DNA reads TGTGCCAGCAGTTATTCAGGGGCTAGCCAGCCCCAGCATTTT. It specifies CASSYSGASQPQHF.

In this sample, this clonotype turned up many times. This chain links TRBV5-5 with TRBJ1-5; D not certain. The V end lost 2 bases, the J end lost 1 base, and 7 bases lay between the germline ends. Germline CDR1 and CDR2: SGHKS and YYEKEE (reference sequence). The CDR3 is 14 residues long. CDR3 DNA: TGTGCCAGCAGCTTCGATTTCAGCAATCAGCCCCAGCATTTT. Translating gives CASSFDFSNQPQHF.

This clonotype was observed a few times. The rearrangement joins TRBV7-6 to TRBJ2-2; 8 nucleotides agree with TRBD1. The length of the CDR3 is 16 residues. J lost 1 base, V lost 5 bases, and 6 bases had no gene match. Germline CDR1 is SGHVS and CDR2 is FNYEAQ. In DNA, the CDR3 is TGTGCCAGCAGCCACAAGACAGGGGAGAACACCGGGGAGCTGTTTTTT. Protein product: CASSHKTGENTGELFF.

The chain is built from TRBV6-1 and TRBJ2-3; the match to TRBD2 covers 7 bases. Per germline, CDR1 MNHNS and CDR2 SASEGT. CDR3 length: 17 amino acids. The V segment lost 4 bases and the J segment 4 bases; nucleotides outside the gene matches: 14. The CDR3 DNA reads as TGTGCCAGCAGTGGGCCTTCGGGGGGAGGGCGTCCAGATACGCAGTATTTT. Translated: CASSGPSGGGRPDTQYF.

This clonotype was detected a few times. CDR3 amino acids: CASSPQRDEQFF. CDR3 DNA sequence: TGTGCCAGCAGCCCACAGAGGGATGAGCAGTTCTTC. This rearrangement joins TRBV11-2 to TRBJ2-1; D is possibly TRBD2 (5 bases). V lost 5 bases, J lost 8 bases, and 10 bases lay in between. The germline V gene has CDR1 SGHAT and CDR2 FQNNGV. The CDR3 has 12 amino acids.

Many counts were recorded for this clonotype. The chain employs TRBV5-1 and TRBJ2-1, with a possible D match to TRBD1 (5 bases). Germline lookup yields CDR1 SGHRS and CDR2 YFSETQ. The CDR3 extends over 14 amino acids. V lost 2 bases and J 3 bases, leaving 9 bases between the germline ends. The CDR3 loop is CASSFAGNYNEQFF. CDR3 DNA: TGCGCCAGCAGCTTCGCAGGGAACTACAATGAGCAGTTCTTC.

The chain couples TRBV6-5 to TRBJ2-2; D call uncertain. The CDR3 contains 14 residues. Germline assignment: CDR1 MNHEY and CDR2 SVGAGI. V was trimmed by 2 bases and J by 4 bases, leaving 8 bases between them. The DNA for the CDR3 is TGTGCCAGCAGTTACGGTACGAGCACCGGGGAGCTGTTTTTT. Its translation is CASSYGTSTGELFF.